The 3 T cell receptor beta chains below come from one sample, sequenced in a study of T cells in localized non-small cell lung cancer. Profiling relied on immunoSEQ multiplex PCR, and the TCRdb table lists in-frame clones only, not all of them. The sample lists some 71,000 clones; roughly 81% were seen once. Sequenced here: peripheral blood, sampled before any cancer treatment. The receptors come from an older female donor with stage I lung adenocarcinoma.

The V gene is TRBV7-8, the J gene TRBJ2-1, with a possible D match to TRBD2 (6 bases). The CDR3 length is 14 residues. Trimming shortened V by 4 bases and J by 7 bases, and 14 bases separated the two germline ends. Germline CDR1 reads SGHVS; CDR2 reads FQNEAQ. The CDR3 spells CASSYGGSKNEQFF. CDR3 coding DNA: TGTGCCAGCAGCTACGGGGGATCGAAGAATGAGCAGTTCTTC.

The chain joins TRBV12-5 to TRBJ2-7; 9 positions agree with TRBD2. The V gene's germline CDR1 is LGHNT and CDR2 FRNRAP. Trimming cost V 4 bases and J 2 bases; bases outside gene matches: 6. The CDR3 runs 15 residues. CDR3 sequence (DNA): TGTGCTAGTGGTTCCTCGGCTAGCGGGGCCTACGAGCAGTACTTC. This codes for CASGSSASGAYEQYF.

This clone was seen a handful of times. The rearrangement links TRBV18 to TRBJ1-1; D not certain. The CDR3 covers 13 residues. Between the trimmed V and J ends, which lost 4 bases and 1 base, there was a span of 7 bases. The germline V gene encodes CDR1 KGHSH and CDR2 LQKENI. The CDR3 is CASSLAENTEAFF. Here the CDR3 DNA reads TGTGCCAGCTCACTCGCAGAGAACACTGAAGCTTTCTTT.